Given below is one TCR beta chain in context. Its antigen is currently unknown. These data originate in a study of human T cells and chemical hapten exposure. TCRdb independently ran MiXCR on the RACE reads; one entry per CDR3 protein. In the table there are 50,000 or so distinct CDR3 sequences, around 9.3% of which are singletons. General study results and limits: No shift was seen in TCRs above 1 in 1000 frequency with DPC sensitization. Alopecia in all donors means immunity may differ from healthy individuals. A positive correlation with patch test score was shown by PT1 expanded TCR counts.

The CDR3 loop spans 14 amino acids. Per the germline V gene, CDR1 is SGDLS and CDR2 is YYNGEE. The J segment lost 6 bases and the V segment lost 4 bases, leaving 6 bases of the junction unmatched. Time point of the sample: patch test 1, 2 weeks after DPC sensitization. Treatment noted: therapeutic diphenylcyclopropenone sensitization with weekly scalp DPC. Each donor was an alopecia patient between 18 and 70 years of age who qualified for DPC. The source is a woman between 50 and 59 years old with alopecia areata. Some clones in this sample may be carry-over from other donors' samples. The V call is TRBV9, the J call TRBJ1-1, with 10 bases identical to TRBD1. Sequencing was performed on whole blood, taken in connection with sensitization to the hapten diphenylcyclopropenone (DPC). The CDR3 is CASSSRDRGPEAFF. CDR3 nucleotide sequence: TGTGCCAGCAGCTCCCGGGACAGGGGTCCTGAAGCTTTCTTT.